What follows are 3 T cell receptor beta chains derived from one specimen sequenced in a study of immune aging and cytomegalovirus after organ transplant. Time point in this sample: five sample-tagged time points from pre-transplant (day -1) to day 368 post-transplant, pooled. Libraries came from microwell single-cell capture using BD Rhapsody targeted mRNA and AbSeq reagents. TCRdb reanalysed the single-cell sequencing reads using MiXCR and keeps one entry per CDR3 protein. The table has roughly 23,000 distinct CDR3 sequences, about a third seen once; the top ten hold 25% to 30%. These receptors' targets are unknown. Sequenced here: CMV peptide-activated CD4+ and CD8+ T cells sorted from blood, sampled at five time points, pooled. Subset noted: sorted CD8+CD137+ and CD4+CD154+ T cells after 11 to 12 h CMV IE-1 peptide stimulation. The receptors originated from a female donor who had a heart transplant and CMV viremia.

This clonotype was seen a handful of times. This chain connects TRBV12-3 or TRBV12-4 to TRBJ2-2, with D possibly matching TRBD2 (5 bases). The CDR3 is made up of 15 amino acids. V gave up 6 bases and J gave up 1 base, with 12 bases separating them. CDR3 sequence: CASSTSRKNTGELFF. CDR3 DNA sequence: TGTGCCAGCAGCACTAGTCGGAAGAACACCGGGGAGCTGTTTTTT.

This clonotype is categorized as medium-sized. This chain connects TRBV6-2 or TRBV6-3 to TRBJ2-3; TRBD2 aligns across 7 bases. V was pared by 4 bases and J by 4 bases, with 14 bases of the junction left unmatched. From germline, CDR1 is MNHEY and CDR2 SVGEGT. The CDR3 runs to 17 residues. The CDR3 nucleotides are TGTGCCAGCAGTTTATCATTTTGGGAGGGCGATGCAGATACGCAGTATTTT. It specifies CASSLSFWEGDADTQYF.

This clonotype showed up many times. V usage is TRBV24-1 and J usage is TRBJ2-2; tentative D call: TRBD1 (6 bases). CDR3 size: 14 residues. Germline-derived CDR1 and CDR2 are KGHDR and SFDVKD. The ends were cut back, 4 bases at V and 6 bases at J, with 11 bases in the middle. The CDR3 sequence: CATSEHREAGELFF. In DNA form, the CDR3 reads TGTGCCACCAGTGAGCACAGGGAAGCCGGGGAGCTGTTTTTT.